The present T cell receptor (beta chain) was sequenced within a study of T cell responses to AZD1222 COVID-19 vaccine. Profiled with immunoSEQ multiplex PCR; TCRdb holds only in-frame clones, not every one. Among about 140,000 clones listed, about 90% were seen once. Whole-study results and caveats: Most donors were white British, females outnumbered males, and clonal diversity was possibly underestimated. Just a handful of AZD1222 recipients tested seropositive at baseline. The CD4 TCRs associated with vaccination extended across spike and predominated at 160-218 and 743-854. Scientists sampled the repertoires only once the peak T cell response had passed.

About this clone itself: Its antigen remains unknown.

The ends were cut back, 1 base at V and 7 bases at J, with 10 bases in the middle. The CDR3 totals 12 residues. CDR1 and CDR2 from the germline V gene are SQVTM and ANQGSEA. The TCR was taken from an adult in good health. The sequencing used peripheral blood, collected on day 0 of AZD1222 vaccination. The chain links TRBV29-1 to TRBJ1-1, with D perhaps matching TRBD1 (6 bases). This CDR3 is CSVEGTVDEAFF. CDR3 nucleotides: TGCAGCGTTGAAGGGACAGTCGATGAAGCTTTCTTT.